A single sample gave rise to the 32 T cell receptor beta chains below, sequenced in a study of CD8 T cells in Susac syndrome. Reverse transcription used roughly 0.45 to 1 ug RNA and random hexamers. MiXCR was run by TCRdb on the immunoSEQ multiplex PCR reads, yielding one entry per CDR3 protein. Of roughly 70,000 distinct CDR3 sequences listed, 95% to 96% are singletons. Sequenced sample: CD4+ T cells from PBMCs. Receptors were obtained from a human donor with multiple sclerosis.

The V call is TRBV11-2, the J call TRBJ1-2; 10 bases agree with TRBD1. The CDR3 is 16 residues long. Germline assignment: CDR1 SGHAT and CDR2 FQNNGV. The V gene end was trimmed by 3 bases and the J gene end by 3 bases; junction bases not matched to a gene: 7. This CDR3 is CASSFAGTGAHYGYTF. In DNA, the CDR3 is TGTGCCAGCAGCTTCGCCGGGACAGGGGCCCACTATGGCTACACCTTC.

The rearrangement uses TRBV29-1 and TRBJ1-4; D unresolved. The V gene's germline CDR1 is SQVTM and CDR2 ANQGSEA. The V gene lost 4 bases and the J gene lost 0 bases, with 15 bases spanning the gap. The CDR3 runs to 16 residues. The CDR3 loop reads CSVARTGDTTNEKLFF. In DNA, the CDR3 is TGCAGCGTTGCCCGGACGGGAGATACAACTAATGAAAAACTGTTTTTT.

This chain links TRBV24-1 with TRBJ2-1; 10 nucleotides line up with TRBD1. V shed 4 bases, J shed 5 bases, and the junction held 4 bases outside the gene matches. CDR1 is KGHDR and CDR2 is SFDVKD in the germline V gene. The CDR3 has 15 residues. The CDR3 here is CATSEAGTGDNEQFF. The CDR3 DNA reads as TGTGCCACCAGTGAGGCCGGGACAGGGGACAATGAGCAGTTCTTC.

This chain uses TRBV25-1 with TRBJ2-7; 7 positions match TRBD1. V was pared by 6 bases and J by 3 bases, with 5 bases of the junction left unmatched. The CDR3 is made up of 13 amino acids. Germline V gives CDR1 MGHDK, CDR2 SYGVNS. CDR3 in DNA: TGTGCCAGCAGCGCCAGGGGGATCTACGAGCAGTACTTC. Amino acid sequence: CASSARGIYEQYF.

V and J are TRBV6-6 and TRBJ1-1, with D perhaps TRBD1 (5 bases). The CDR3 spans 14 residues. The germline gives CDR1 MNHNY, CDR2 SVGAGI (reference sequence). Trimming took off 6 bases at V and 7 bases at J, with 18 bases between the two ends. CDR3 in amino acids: CASRMDGTLSEAFF. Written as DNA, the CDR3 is TGTGCCAGCAGAATGGACGGGACGTTGAGTGAAGCTTTCTTT.

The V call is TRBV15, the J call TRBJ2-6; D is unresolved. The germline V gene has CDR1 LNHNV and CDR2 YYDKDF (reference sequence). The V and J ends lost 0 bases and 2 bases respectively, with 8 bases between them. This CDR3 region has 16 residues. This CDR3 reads CATSRDFRAGANVLTF. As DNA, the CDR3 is TGTGCCACCAGCAGAGATTTTCGGGCTGGGGCCAACGTCCTGACTTTC.

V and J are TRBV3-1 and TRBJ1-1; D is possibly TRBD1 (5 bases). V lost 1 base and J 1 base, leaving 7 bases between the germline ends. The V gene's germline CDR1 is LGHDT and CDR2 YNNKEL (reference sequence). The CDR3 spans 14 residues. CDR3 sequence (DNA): TGTGCCAGCAGCCAAGCTGACAGGAACACTGAAGCTTTCTTT. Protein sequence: CASSQADRNTEAFF. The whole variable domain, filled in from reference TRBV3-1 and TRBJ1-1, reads DTAVSQTPKYLVTQMGNDKSIKCEQNLGHDTMYWYKQDSKKFLKIMFSYNNKELIINETVPNRFSPKSPDKAHLNLHINSLELGDSAVYFCASSQADRNTEAFFGQGTRLTVV.

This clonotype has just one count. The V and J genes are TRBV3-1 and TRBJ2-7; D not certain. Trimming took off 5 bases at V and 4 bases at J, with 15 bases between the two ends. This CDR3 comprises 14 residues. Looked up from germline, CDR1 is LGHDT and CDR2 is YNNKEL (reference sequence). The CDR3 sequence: CASSSGDAIYEQYF. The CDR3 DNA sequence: TGTGCCAGCAGCTCTGGGGATGCGATTTACGAGCAGTACTTC.

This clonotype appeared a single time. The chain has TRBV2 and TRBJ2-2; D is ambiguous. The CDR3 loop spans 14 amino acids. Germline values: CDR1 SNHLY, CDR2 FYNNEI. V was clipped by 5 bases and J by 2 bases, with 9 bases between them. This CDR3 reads CASSPWVNTGELFF. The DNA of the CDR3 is TGTGCCAGCAGTCCATGGGTTAACACCGGGGAGCTGTTTTTT.

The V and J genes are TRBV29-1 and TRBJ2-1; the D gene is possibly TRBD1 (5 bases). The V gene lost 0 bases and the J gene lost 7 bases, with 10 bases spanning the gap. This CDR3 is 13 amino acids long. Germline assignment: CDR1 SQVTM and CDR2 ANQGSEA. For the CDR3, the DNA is TGCAGCGTTGAAGAATCGCAGGGAAATGAGCAGTTCTTC. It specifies CSVEESQGNEQFF.

The CDR3, as DNA: TGCGCCAGCAGCATGACACTGGGGGAGCAGTACTTC. Its translation: CASSMTLGEQYF. The J gene is TRBJ2-7, the V gene TRBV5-1; D is unresolved. Germline V gene sequence: CDR1 SGHRS, CDR2 YFSETQ. V dropped 4 bases and J dropped 7 bases, with 12 bases sitting between them. The CDR3 totals 12 residues.

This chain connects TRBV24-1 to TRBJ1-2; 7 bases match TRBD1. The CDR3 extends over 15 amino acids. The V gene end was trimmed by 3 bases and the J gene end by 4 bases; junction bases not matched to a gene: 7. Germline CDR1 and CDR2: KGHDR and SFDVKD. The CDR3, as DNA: TGTGCCACCAGTGATGCAAACCGGGACAGCTATGGCTACACCTTC. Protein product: CATSDANRDSYGYTF.

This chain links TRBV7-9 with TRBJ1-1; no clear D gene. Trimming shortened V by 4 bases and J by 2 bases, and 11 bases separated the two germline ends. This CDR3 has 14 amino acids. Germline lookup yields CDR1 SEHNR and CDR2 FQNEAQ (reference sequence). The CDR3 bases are TGTGCCAGCAGCTCCCAGACCGCTAACACTGAAGCTTTCTTT. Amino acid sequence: CASSSQTANTEAFF.

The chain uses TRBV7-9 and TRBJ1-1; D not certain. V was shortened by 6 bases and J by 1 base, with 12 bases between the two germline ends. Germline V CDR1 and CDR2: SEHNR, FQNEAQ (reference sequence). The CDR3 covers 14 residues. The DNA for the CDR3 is TGTGCCAGCAGGAGGGCAGAGGGGAACACTGAAGCTTTCTTT. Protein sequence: CASRRAEGNTEAFF.

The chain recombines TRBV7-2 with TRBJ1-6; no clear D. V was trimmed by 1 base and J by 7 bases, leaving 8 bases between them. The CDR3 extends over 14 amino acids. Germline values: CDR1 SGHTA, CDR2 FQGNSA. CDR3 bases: TGTGCCAGCAGCTTAGTTGAGTGGAATTCACCCCTCCACTTT. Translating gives CASSLVEWNSPLHF.

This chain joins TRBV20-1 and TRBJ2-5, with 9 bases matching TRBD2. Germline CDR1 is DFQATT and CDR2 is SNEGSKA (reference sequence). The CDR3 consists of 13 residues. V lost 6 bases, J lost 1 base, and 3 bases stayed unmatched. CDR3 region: CSASGGFQETQYF. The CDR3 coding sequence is TGCAGTGCAAGCGGGGGGTTCCAAGAGACCCAGTACTTC.

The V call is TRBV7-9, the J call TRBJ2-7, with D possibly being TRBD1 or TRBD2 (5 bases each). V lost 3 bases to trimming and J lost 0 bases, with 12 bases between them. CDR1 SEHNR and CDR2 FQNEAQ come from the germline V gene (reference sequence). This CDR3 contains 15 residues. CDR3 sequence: CASSFVRAGSYEQYF. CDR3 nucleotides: TGTGCCAGCAGCTTTGTCAGGGCGGGCTCCTACGAGCAGTACTTC.

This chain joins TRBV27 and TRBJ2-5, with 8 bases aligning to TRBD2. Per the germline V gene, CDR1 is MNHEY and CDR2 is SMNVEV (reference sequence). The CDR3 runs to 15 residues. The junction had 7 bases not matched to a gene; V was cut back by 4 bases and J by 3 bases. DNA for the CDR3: TGTGCCAGCAGTTCCTACGGGGGGGGAAAAGAGACCCAGTACTTC. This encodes CASSSYGGGKETQYF.

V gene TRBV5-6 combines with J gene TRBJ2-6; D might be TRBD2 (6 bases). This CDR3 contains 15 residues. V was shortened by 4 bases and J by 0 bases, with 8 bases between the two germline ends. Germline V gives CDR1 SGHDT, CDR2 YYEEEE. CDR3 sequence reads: CASSGRGSGANVLTF. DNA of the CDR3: TGTGCCAGCAGCGGGCGGGGCTCTGGGGCCAACGTCCTGACTTTC.

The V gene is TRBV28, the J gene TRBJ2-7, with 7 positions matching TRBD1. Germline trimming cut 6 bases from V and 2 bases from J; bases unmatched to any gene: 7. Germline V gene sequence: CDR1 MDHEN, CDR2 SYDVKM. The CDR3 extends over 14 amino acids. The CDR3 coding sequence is TGTGCCAGCAGCAGTATACAGGGGCCCTACGAGCAGTACTTC. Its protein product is CASSSIQGPYEQYF.

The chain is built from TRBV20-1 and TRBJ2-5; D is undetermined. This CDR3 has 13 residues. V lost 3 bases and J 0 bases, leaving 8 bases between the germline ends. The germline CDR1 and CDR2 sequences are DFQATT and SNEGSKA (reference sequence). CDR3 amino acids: CSASSLNQETQYF. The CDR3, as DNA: TGCAGTGCTAGTAGCCTAAACCAAGAGACCCAGTACTTC.

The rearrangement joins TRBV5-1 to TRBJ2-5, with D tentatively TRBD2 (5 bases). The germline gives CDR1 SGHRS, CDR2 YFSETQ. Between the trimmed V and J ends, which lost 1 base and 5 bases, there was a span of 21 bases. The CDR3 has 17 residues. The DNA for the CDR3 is TGCGCCAGCAGCTTGACGCTTGCGGGTAGGGTGTCGGAGACCCAGTACTTC. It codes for CASSLTLAGRVSETQYF.

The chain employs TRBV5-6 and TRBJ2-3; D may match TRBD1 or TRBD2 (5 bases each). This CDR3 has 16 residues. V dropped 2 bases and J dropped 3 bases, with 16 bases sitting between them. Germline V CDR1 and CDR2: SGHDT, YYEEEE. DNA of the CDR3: TGTGCCAGCAGCTTAGATGTGGGGACGGGAACAGATACGCAGTATTTT. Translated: CASSLDVGTGTDTQYF.

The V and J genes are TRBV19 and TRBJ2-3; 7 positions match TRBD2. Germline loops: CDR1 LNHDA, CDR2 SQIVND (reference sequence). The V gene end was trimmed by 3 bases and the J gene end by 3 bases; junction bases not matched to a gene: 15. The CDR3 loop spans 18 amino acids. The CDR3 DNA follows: TGTGCCAGTAGTATCCGAGGGACGGGAAGCGGGGTGACAGATACGCAGTATTTT. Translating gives CASSIRGTGSGVTDTQYF. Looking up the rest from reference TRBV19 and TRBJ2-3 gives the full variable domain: DGGITQSPKYLFRKEGQNVTLSCEQNLNHDAMYWYRQDPGQGLRLIYYSQIVNDFQKGDIAEGYSVSREKKESFPLTVTSAQKNPTAFYLCASSIRGTGSGVTDTQYFGPGTRLTVL.

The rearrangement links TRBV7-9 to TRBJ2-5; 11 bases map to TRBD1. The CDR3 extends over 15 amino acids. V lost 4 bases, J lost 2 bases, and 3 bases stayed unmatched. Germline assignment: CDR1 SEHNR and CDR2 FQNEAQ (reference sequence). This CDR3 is CASSSRDRGQETQYF. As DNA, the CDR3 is TGTGCCAGCAGCTCTCGGGACAGGGGGCAAGAGACCCAGTACTTC.

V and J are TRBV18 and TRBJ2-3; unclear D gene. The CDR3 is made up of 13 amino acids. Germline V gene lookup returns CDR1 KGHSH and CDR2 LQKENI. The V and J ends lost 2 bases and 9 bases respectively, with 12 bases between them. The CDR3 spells CASSPTALWTQYF. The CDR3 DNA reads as TGTGCCAGCTCACCAACCGCCCTGTGGACGCAGTATTTT.

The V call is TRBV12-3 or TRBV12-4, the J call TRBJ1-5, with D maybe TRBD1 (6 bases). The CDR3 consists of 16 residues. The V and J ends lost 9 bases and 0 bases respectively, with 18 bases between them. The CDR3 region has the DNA TGTGCCAGACAGGGTCTTCTCGTCCATAGCAATCAGCCCCAGCATTTT. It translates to CARQGLLVHSNQPQHF.

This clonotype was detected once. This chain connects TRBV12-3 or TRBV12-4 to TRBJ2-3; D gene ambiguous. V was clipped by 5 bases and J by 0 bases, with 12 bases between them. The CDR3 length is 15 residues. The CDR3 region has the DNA TGTGCCAGCAGTATAGACACACCTAGCACAGATACGCAGTATTTT. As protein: CASSIDTPSTDTQYF.

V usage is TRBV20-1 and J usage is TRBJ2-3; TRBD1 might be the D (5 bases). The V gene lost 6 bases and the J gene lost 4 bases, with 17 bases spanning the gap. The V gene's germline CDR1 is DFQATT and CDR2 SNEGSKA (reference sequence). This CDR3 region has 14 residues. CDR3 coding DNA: TGCAGTGCCAAGGGGCCTAGGAGCGCAGATACGCAGTATTTT. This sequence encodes CSAKGPRSADTQYF.

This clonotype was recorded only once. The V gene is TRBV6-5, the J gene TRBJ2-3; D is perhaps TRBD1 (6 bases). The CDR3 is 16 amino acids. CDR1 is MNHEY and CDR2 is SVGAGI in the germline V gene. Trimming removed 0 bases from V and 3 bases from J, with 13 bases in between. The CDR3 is CASSYSGNRETDTQYF. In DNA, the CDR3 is TGTGCCAGCAGTTACTCGGGTAACAGGGAAACAGATACGCAGTATTTT.

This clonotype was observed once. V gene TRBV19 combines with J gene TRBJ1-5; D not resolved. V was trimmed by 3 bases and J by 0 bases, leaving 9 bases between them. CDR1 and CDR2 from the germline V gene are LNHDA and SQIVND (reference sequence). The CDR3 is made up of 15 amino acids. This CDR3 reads CASSIGAYSNQPQHF. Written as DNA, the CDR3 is TGTGCCAGTAGTATTGGAGCATATAGCAATCAGCCCCAGCATTTT.

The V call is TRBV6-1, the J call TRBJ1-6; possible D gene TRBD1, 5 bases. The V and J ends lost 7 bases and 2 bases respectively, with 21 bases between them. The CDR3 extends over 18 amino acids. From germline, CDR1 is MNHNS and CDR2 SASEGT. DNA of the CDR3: TGTGCCAGCACTGCATCTCGGAGGGGCTTTACCTATAATTCACCCCTCCACTTT. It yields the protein CASTASRRGFTYNSPLHF.